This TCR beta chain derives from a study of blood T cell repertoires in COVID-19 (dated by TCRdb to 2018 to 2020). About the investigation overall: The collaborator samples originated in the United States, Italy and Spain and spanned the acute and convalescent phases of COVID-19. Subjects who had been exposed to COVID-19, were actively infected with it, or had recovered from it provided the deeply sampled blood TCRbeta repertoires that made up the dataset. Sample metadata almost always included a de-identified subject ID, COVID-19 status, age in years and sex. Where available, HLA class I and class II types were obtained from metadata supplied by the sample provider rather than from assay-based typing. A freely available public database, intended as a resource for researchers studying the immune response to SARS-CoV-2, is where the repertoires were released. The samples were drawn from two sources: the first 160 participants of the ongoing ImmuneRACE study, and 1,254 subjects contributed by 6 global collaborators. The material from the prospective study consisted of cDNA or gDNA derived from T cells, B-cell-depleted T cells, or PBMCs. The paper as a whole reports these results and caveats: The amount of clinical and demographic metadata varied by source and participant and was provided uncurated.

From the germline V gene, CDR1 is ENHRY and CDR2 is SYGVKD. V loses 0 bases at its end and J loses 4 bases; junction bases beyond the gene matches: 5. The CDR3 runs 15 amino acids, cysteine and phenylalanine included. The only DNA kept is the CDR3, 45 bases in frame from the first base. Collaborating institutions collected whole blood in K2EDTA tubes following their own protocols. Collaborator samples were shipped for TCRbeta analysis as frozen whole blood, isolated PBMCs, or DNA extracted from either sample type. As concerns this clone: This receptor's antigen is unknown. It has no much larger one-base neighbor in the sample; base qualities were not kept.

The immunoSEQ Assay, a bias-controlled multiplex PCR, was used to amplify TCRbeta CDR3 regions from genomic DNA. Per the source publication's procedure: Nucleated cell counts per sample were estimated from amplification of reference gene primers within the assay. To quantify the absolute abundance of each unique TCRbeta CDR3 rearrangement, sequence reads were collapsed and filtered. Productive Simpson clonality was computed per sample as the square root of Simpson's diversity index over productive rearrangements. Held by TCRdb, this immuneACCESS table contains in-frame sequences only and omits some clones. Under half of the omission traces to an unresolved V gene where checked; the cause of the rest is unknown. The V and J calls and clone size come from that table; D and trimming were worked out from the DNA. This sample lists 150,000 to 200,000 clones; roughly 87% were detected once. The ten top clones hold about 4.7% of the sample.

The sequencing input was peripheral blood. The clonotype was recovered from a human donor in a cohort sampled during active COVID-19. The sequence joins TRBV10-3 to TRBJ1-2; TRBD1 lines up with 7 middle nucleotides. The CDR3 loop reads CAISESETGSYGYTF. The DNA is TGTGCCATCAGTGAGTCCGAGACAGGGAGCTATGGCTACACCTTC.